This T cell receptor (beta chain) was sequenced for a study of T cell repertoires in aging, cancer and after chemotherapy. Looking at the study overall: Over several months to years, re-sampled healthy donor repertoires clearly shared clones. About 10 million TCR reads made up the full dataset.

About this clonotype itself: Its matching antigen is unknown.

The germline V gene encodes CDR1 LNHDA and CDR2 SQIVND (reference sequence). This CDR3 is built from 16 residues. V was trimmed by 3 bases and J by 7 bases, leaving 16 bases between them. Study conclusions and caveats: Rebound thymic output was suggested by rising median generation probability during chemotherapy in each cancer cohort. No conclusions about immunological memory after chemotherapy can be drawn from the repertoire data.

Amplification of TCR beta used genomic DNA extracted from peripheral blood. A mixed TRB-A/B primer pool amplified rearranged TRB by multiplex touch-down PCR. TCRdb re-called the multiplex PCR reads with MiXCR, one entry per CDR3 protein. The sample yields about 13,000 distinct CDR3 sequences, about 25% seen once. The TCR sequence derives from a human donor in good health. This chain joins TRBV19 and TRBJ1-6, with D perhaps TRBD1 (6 bases). Sequencing input: blood. This CDR3 reads CASSILDSRGNSPLHF. As DNA, the CDR3 is TGTGCCAGTAGTATCCTGGACAGTAGGGGGAATTCACCCCTCCACTTT.